This TCR beta chain derives from a study of blood T cells in healthy people across ages. Germline CDR1 reads DFQATT; CDR2 reads SNEGSKA (reference sequence). The CDR3 consists of 12 residues. V lost 7 bases, J lost 7 bases, and 9 bases stayed unmatched. PCR was performed a second time for about 7 to 12 cycles using a sample-barcoded 5' primer and a J-beta primer mix. Using its own MiXCR run on the 5' RACE reads, TCRdb lists one record per CDR3 protein. In the table there are fewer than 800,000 distinct CDR3 sequences, approximately 25% of which are singletons. Study outcomes and limitations: More naive CD4+ cells and higher diversity were found in long-lived than in aged donors.

Regarding this clonotype: Antigen specificity is unknown.

This sample also belongs to another study, concerning T cells of mothers and their children. That work adds: Material was donated by three healthy Caucasian mothers and their six children. All extracted RNA went into cDNA synthesis, about 1.4 ug per 15 ul. Similar effects of thymic selection on TCR recombination output were recorded in related and unrelated pairs.

Input material: blood. This chain links TRBV20-1 with TRBJ1-1, with 7 bases lining up with TRBD1. This receptor was identified in a boy younger than 18 in good health. CDR3 sequence (DNA): TGCAGTGACAGAAGGCAGGGGGATGAAGCTTTCTTT. As protein: CSDRRQGDEAFF.